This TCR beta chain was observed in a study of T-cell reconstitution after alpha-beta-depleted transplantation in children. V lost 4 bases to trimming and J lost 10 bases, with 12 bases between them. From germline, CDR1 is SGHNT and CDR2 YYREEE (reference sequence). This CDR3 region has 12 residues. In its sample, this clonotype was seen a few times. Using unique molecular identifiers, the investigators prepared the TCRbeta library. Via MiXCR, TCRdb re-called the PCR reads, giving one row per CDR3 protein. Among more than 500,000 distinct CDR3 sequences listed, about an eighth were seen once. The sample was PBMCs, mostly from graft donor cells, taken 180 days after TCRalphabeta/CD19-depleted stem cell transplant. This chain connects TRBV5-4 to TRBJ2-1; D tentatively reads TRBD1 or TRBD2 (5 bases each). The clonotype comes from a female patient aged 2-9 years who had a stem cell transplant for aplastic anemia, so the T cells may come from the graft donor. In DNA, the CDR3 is TGTGCCAGCAGCCGGGACCGCTGGGAGCAGTTCTTC. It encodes CASSRDRWEQFF. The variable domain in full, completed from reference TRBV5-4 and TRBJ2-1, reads ETGVTQSPTHLIKTRGQQVTLRCSSQSGHNTVSWYQQALGQGPQFIFQYYREEENGRGNFPPRFSGLQFPNYSSELNVNALELDDSALYLCASSRDRWEQFFGPGTRLTVL.